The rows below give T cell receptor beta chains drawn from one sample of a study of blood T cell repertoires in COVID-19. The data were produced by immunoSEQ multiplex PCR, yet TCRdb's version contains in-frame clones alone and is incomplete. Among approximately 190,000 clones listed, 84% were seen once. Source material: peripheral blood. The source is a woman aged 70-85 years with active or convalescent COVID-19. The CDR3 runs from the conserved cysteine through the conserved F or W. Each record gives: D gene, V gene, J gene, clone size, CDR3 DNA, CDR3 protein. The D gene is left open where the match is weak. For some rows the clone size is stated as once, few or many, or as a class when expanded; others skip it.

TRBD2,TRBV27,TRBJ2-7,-,TGTGCCAGCAGTCCCCAGGGACTAGCGGGTACCTACGAGCAGTACTTC,CASSPQGLAGTYEQYF
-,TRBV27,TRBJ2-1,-,TGTGCCAGCAGTTTATTTGGGGCGGATGAGCAGTTCTTC,CASSLFGADEQFF
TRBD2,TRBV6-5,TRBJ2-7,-,TGTGCCAGCAGTTACGACGTAGGGACTAAGACCTACGAGCAGTACTTC,CASSYDVGTKTYEQYF
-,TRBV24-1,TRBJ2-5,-,TGTGCCACCAGTGCTAACGAAGAGACCCAGTACTTC,CATSANEETQYF
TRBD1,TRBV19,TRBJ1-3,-,TGTGCCAGTAGGACCAGGGGGAGCTCTGGAAACACCATATATTTT,CASRTRGSSGNTIYF
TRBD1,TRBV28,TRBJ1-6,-,TGTGCCAGCAGTTTAGGGGGACAGGGGGGCCTCACCCTCCACTTT,CASSLGGQGGLTLHF
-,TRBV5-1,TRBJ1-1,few,TGCGCCAGCAGCTTGAGGAGGACCACTGAAGCTTTCTTT,CASSLRRTTEAFF
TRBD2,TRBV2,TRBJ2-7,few,TGTGCCAGCAGTGAAACTAGCGGGAGTTTAAGCTACGAGCAGTACTTC,CASSETSGSLSYEQYF
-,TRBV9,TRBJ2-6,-,TGTGCCAGCAGCGTTATCGGGTCTGGGGCCAACGTCCTGACTTTC,CASSVIGSGANVLTF
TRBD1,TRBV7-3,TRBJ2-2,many,TGTGCCAGCAGATACTTACAGGGGTCGGGCACCGGGGAGCTGTTTTTT,CASRYLQGSGTGELFF
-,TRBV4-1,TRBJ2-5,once,TGCGCCAGCAGCCAAGTCCCAAGCGGGGAGACCCAGTACTTC,CASSQVPSGETQYF
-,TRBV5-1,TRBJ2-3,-,TGCGCCAGCAGCTTGGGCGGTTACACAGATACGCAGTATTTT,CASSLGGYTDTQYF
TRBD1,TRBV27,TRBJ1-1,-,TGTGCCAGCAGTTTTACGCACAGGGGGACCACTGAAGCTTTCTTT,CASSFTHRGTTEAFF
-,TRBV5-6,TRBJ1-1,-,TGTGCCAGCAGCGAAACAGGGTTTGGTGAAGCTTTCTTT,CASSETGFGEAFF
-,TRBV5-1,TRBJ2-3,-,TGCGCCAGCAGCTTGGGGGCTTCTCCCACAGATACGCAGTATTTT,CASSLGASPTDTQYF
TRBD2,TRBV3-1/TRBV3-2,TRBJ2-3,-,TGTGCCAGCAGCCAAGAAGGGGCGGGAGGGCCCACAGATACGCAGTATTTT,CASSQEGAGGPTDTQYF
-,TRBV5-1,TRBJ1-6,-,TGCGCCAGCAGCGAAGGGAGCTCCTATAATTCACCCCTCCACTTT,CASSEGSSYNSPLHF
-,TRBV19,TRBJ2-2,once,TGTGCCAGCACAACTGCATGGGGCTACACCGGGGAGCTGTTTTTT,CASTTAWGYTGELFF
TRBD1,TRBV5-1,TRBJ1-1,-,TGCGCCAGCAGCCCTGACAGGGCCGGGGACACTGAAGCTTTCTTT,CASSPDRAGDTEAFF
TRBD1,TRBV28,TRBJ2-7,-,TGTGCCAGCAGTTTAGGGGACAGGGGGTTCCCCTACGAGCAGTACTTC,CASSLGDRGFPYEQYF
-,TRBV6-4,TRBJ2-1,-,TGTGCCAGCAGTGACCGGGAGCGGTCCTACAATGAGCAGTTCTTC,CASSDRERSYNEQFF
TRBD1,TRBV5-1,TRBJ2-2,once,TGCGCCAGCCGAGCCCCCGGACAGGGAAGAACCGGGGAGCTGTTTTTT,CASRAPGQGRTGELFF
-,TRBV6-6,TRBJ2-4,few,TGTGCCAGCAGTCGCGGGACTAAAAACATTCAGTACTTC,CASSRGTKNIQYF
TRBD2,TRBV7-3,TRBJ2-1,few,TGTGCCAGCAGCTTAAGGACTAGCGGGAGGGTTGAGCAGTTCTTC,CASSLRTSGRVEQFF
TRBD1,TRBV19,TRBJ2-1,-,TGTGCCAGTACCCCTTCGGACAGGGCCTACAATGAGCAGTTCTTC,CASTPSDRAYNEQFF
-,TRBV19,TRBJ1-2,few,TGTGCCAGTAGCCCATTAGCGGGGTCTGGCTACACCTTC,CASSPLAGSGYTF
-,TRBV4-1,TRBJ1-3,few,TGCGCCAGCAGCCAAATAGGGGCTGGAAACACCATATATTTT,CASSQIGAGNTIYF
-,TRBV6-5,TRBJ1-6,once,TGTGCCAGCAGGACTATTGCGCGCGATAATTCACCCCTCCACTTT,CASRTIARDNSPLHF
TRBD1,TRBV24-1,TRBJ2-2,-,TGTGCCACCAGTGATTCAACGACAGGGGCCCGGGAGCTGTTTTTT,CATSDSTTGARELFF
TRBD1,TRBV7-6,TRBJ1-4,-,TGTGCCAGCAGCTCGGGGGACAGGGGACGGGCAACTAATGAAAAACTGTTTTTT,CASSSGDRGRATNEKLFF
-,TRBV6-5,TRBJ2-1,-,TGTGCCAGCAGAGACCCAGCGGGTGAGCAGTTCTTC,CASRDPAGEQFF
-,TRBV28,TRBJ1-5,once,TGTGCCAGCAGCTCATATGTCCGGAGCAATCAGCCCCAGCATTTT,CASSSYVRSNQPQHF
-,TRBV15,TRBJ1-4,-,TGTGCCACCAGCAGAGATCTGGGGGCCACTAATGAAAAACTGTTTTTT,CATSRDLGATNEKLFF
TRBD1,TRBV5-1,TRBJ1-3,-,TGCGCCAGCAGCCCGCGCAGACAGGGCGTTGGGGACACCATATATTTT,CASSPRRQGVGDTIYF
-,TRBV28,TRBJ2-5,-,TGTGCCAGCAGGGGGGGAGTGGAGACCCAGTACTTC,CASRGGVETQYF
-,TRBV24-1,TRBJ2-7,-,TGTGTCACCAGTCCACAGGGTGCCGAGCAGTACTTC,CVTSPQGAEQYF
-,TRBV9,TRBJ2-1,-,TGTGCCAGCAGCGTAAGGCATCGACAAGACAATGAGCAGTTCTTC,CASSVRHRQDNEQFF
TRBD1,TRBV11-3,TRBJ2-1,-,TGTGCCAGCAGCTTAGATCTCGGGACAGGGGTAAACAATGAGCAGTTCTTC,CASSLDLGTGVNNEQFF
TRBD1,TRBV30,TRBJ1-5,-,TGTGCCTGGGGAGGGACAGGCAATCAGCCCCAGCATTTT,CAWGGTGNQPQHF
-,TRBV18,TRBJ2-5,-,TGTGCCAGCTCACCACGCGGGCAAGTAGAGACCCAGTACTTC,CASSPRGQVETQYF
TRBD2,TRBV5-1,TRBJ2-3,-,TGCGCCAGCAGCTTGTCCGGGGGGACAGATACGCAGTATTTT,CASSLSGGTDTQYF
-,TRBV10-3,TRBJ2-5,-,TGTGCCATCAGTGAGTCCGGGGGGCAGGGGACCCAGTACTTC,CAISESGGQGTQYF
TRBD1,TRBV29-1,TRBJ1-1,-,TGCAGCACCCGAACAGGGGCCCGGGGGGCTTTCTTT,CSTRTGARGAFF
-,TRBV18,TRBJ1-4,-,TGTGCCAGCTCACCACTTCAGGGTGCAACTAATGAAAAACTGTTTTTT,CASSPLQGATNEKLFF
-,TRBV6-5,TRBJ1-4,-,TGTGCCAGCAGTCCCCGGGGGAATGAAAAACTGTTTTTT,CASSPRGNEKLFF
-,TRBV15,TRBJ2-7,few,TGTGCCACCAGCAGGTCCACGGCGGTCGTCGGGCAGTACTTC,CATSRSTAVVGQYF
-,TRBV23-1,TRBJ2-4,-,TGCGCCAGCAGAGCCGGGACAACGAACCTAGCCAAAAACATTCAGTACTTC,CASRAGTTNLAKNIQYF
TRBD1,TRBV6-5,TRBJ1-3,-,TGTGCCAGCAGGGGACAGGGGACCTCTGGAAACACCATATATTTT,CASRGQGTSGNTIYF
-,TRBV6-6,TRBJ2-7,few,TGTGCCAGCAGCCACTACGGGGACGAGCAGTACTTC,CASSHYGDEQYF
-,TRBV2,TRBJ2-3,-,TGTGCCAGCTTGGCGGGTGGCACAGATACGCAGTATTTT,CASLAGGTDTQYF
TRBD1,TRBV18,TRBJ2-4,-,TGTGCCAGCTCACGCGACAGGGGAGACATTCAGTACTTC,CASSRDRGDIQYF
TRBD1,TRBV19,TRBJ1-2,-,TGTGCCAGTAGTATAGGGTCGGACAGGCGAAGACTTAACTATGGCTACACCTTC,CASSIGSDRRRLNYGYTF
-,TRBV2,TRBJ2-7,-,TGTGCCAGTAAATTTAGCCTACAGGGATACTCCTACGAGCAGTACTTC,CASKFSLQGYSYEQYF
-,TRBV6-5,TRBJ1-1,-,TGTGCCAGCAGTAGGACAAAGACCACTGAAGCTTTCTTT,CASSRTKTTEAFF
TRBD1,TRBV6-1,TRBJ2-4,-,TGTGCCAGCAGTGAACTAAAACAGGGGAACAAAAACATTCAGTACTTC,CASSELKQGNKNIQYF
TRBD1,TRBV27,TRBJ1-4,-,TGTGCCAGCAGCCAGACAGGGGGTATTGAAAAACTGTTTTTT,CASSQTGGIEKLFF
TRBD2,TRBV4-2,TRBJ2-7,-,TGTGCCAGCAGCCAAGGGTGGGCTAGCGGGTCCTACGAGCAGTACTTC,CASSQGWASGSYEQYF